A selection of T cell receptor beta chains follows, all from one sample in a study of shared T cell receptors in the human thymus. Assay used: immunoSEQ multiplex PCR; TCRdb lists only in-frame clones, some missing. The sample has hundreds of thousands of clones, around 87% seen once. Another study also made use of these data, one on human thymus T cells.

The sample consisted of thymocytes. Source of these receptors: a boy in the first two years of life with a congenital heart defect. Each CDR3 is given with its conserved first and last residue. Each record gives: D gene, V gene, clone size, CDR3 length, J gene, CDR3 DNA, CDR3 protein. The D gene is left open where the match is weak. Only some rows state a clone size, as once, few, many or a class for expanded clones.

-	TRBV28	-	15	TRBJ1-5	TGTGCCAGCAGTTGGCGGGAGTCTAGCAATCAGCCCCAGCATTTT	CASSWRESSNQPQHF
TRBD2	TRBV28	-	18	TRBJ2-3	TGTGCCAGCAGTTTACGGCCGGGACTATCGCCTAGCACAGATACGCAGTATTTT	CASSLRPGLSPSTDTQYF
-	TRBV5-6	-	14	TRBJ2-7	TGTGCCAGCAGCTTTGAAAGGGGATCCTACGAGCAGTACTTC	CASSFERGSYEQYF
-	TRBV4-3	-	16	TRBJ2-6	TGCGCCAGCAGTCGTTGGTCCGGGGCTGGGGCCAACGTCCTGACTTTC	CASSRWSGAGANVLTF
-	TRBV4-3	once	14	TRBJ1-5	TGCGCCAGCAGCCAAGCTATAGTCGGGTGGCCCCAGCATTTT	CASSQAIVGWPQHF
TRBD2	TRBV10-3	-	19	TRBJ2-1	TGTGCCATCAGTGAGTCGGTCGGGACTAGCGGGGGGGCCTTCAATGAGCAGTTCTTC	CAISESVGTSGGAFNEQFF
TRBD2	TRBV10-3	-	14	TRBJ2-7	TGTGCCATCAGAGATACTAGCGGGATGTACGAGCAGTACTTC	CAIRDTSGMYEQYF
TRBD1	TRBV6-5	-	16	TRBJ1-3	TGTGCCAGCAGTTACTCCCTAGGGACAGCTGGAAACACCATATATTTT	CASSYSLGTAGNTIYF
TRBD1	TRBV5-1	-	16	TRBJ1-1	TGCGCCAGCAGCTTGGCCGGGCAGGGGGGGAACACTGAAGCTTTCTTT	CASSLAGQGGNTEAFF
-	TRBV11-2	-	17	TRBJ1-2	TGTGCCAGCAGCTTAGATTCCTTGGGGGGATTACTAGGGGGCTACACCTTC	CASSLDSLGGLLGGYTF
TRBD2	TRBV15	-	18	TRBJ2-3	TGTGCCACCAGCAGGGAATTTGGACTAGCGGGCCCCACAGATACGCAGTATTTT	CATSREFGLAGPTDTQYF
-	TRBV20-1	-	10	TRBJ1-2	TGCAGTGCTTACAGGGTCGGCTACACCTTC	CSAYRVGYTF
TRBD2	TRBV28	-	14	TRBJ2-1	TGTGCCAGCAGTCGACTAGCGGGAGAAACGGTGCAGTTCTTC	CASSRLAGETVQFF
TRBD1	TRBV28	once	13	TRBJ2-7	TGTGCCAGCAGAGAACAGGGGCCGGAGGAGCAGTACTTC	CASREQGPEEQYF
-	TRBV28	-	12	TRBJ1-5	TGTGCCAGCAATCTACCTAATCAGCCCCAGCATTTT	CASNLPNQPQHF
-	TRBV2	-	13	TRBJ2-7	TGTGCCAGCACGGACGGGACTCTATACGAGCAGTACTTC	CASTDGTLYEQYF
TRBD1	TRBV28	once	16	TRBJ1-5	TGTGCCAGCAGTTACTGGACAGGGTTTAGCAATCAGCCCCAGCATTTT	CASSYWTGFSNQPQHF
TRBD2	TRBV5-8	-	17	TRBJ2-7	TGTGCCAGCAGCTCGACCCTGACTAGCGGGCCAGCCTACGAGCAGTACTTC	CASSSTLTSGPAYEQYF
TRBD2	TRBV5-6	-	15	TRBJ2-7	TGTGCCAGCAGCCGCGGGACTAGCGACTCCTACGAGCAGTACTTC	CASSRGTSDSYEQYF
TRBD1	TRBV9	-	17	TRBJ2-5	TGTGCCAGCAGCGTAGGGTCGGGGCGACAGGGTCGTGAGACCCAGTACTTC	CASSVGSGRQGRETQYF
-	TRBV6-5	-	14	TRBJ2-2	TGTGCCAGCAGGAGACAGGAATACACCGGGGAGCTGTTTTTT	CASRRQEYTGELFF
-	TRBV30	-	12	TRBJ2-5	TGTGCCTGCCGTCTTGCGGGAGAGACCCAGTACTTC	CACRLAGETQYF
TRBD1	TRBV29-1	-	13	TRBJ1-2	TGCAGCGTTGGAGTACAGGGGTACTATGGCTACACCTTC	CSVGVQGYYGYTF
-	TRBV19	-	17	TRBJ2-5	TGTGCCAGTAGTATAGGAGGGGGGGACACCTACCAAGAGACCCAGTACTTC	CASSIGGGDTYQETQYF
-	TRBV28	-	14	TRBJ1-2	TGTGCCAGCAGTTTAATGGTAAACGGCTATGGCTACACCTTC	CASSLMVNGYGYTF
-	TRBV28	-	15	TRBJ1-1	TGTGCCAGCAGTTTCTCGACAGCCCTGCACACTGAAGCTTTCTTT	CASSFSTALHTEAFF
-	TRBV4-1	-	14	TRBJ2-1	TGCGCCAGCAGCCAACGAAACCGACAGGATTTGCAGTTCTTC	CASSQRNRQDLQFF
-	TRBV7-8	-	14	TRBJ2-7	TGTGCCAGCAGCTCCTATGTTAGCGTTGACGAGCAGTACTTC	CASSSYVSVDEQYF
-	TRBV28	-	15	TRBJ2-3	TGTGCCAGCAGTTTGTTCCAGGGGAGTGCAGATACGCAGTATTTT	CASSLFQGSADTQYF
TRBD1	TRBV4-1	-	14	TRBJ1-2	TGCGCCAGCAGGCGGGTAGGACAGGGATCAGGCTACACCTTC	CASRRVGQGSGYTF
-	TRBV28	-	16	TRBJ1-1	TGTGCCAGCAGTCCCGGCGGGGCAGGATGGTGGACTGAAGCTTTCTTT	CASSPGGAGWWTEAFF
TRBD1	TRBV7-3	-	15	TRBJ1-1	TGTGCCAGCAGCTCCACGACAGGGGGCAAAAAAAAAGCTTTCTTT	CASSSTTGGKKKAFF
-	TRBV6-6	-	15	TRBJ2-3	TGTGCCAGCAACTCCACAGGGCTCACCTCAGATACGCAGTATTTT	CASNSTGLTSDTQYF
-	TRBV9	-	16	TRBJ2-5	TGTGCCAGCAGCGCAACGGGAGAGGTGAGGGAAGAGACCCAGTACTTC	CASSATGEVREETQYF
TRBD1	TRBV19	-	13	TRBJ2-7	TGTGCCAGTAGGTACAGGGGGCAAGGGGAGCAGTACTTC	CASRYRGQGEQYF
TRBD2	TRBV7-8	-	18	TRBJ2-6	TGTGCCAGCAGCTCGCCCGGGCGGGGGAACTCTGGGGCCAACGTCCTGACTTTC	CASSSPGRGNSGANVLTF
-	TRBV6-5	-	15	TRBJ1-5	TGTGCCAGCGGGGGCGATAGACATGGCAATCAGCCCCAGCATTTT	CASGGDRHGNQPQHF
TRBD1	TRBV5-5	-	14	TRBJ2-7	TGTGCCAGCAGCTTGTGGCAGGGGGCATACGAGCAGTACTTC	CASSLWQGAYEQYF
-	TRBV6-6	-	14	TRBJ2-2	TGTGCCAGCAGTTACTCCAGGGCCACCGGGGAGCTGTTTTTT	CASSYSRATGELFF
TRBD2	TRBV10-3	-	15	TRBJ2-1	TGTGCCATCAAGGTGCCTAGCGGGAGATACTATGAGCAGTTCTTC	CAIKVPSGRYYEQFF
-	TRBV28	-	13	TRBJ1-1	TGTGCCAGCAGTGACAGGCCAAACACTGAAGCTTTCTTT	CASSDRPNTEAFF
TRBD1	TRBV4-1	-	16	TRBJ1-1	TGCGCCAGCAGCCAAGATTCGGACAGGGAGGGTGCTGAAGCTTTCTTT	CASSQDSDREGAEAFF
TRBD1	TRBV5-6	once	14	TRBJ1-1	TGTGCCAGCAGCAAGGGACAGAAGAACACTGAAGCTTTCTTT	CASSKGQKNTEAFF
TRBD2	TRBV11-3	-	15	TRBJ2-1	TGTGCCAGCAGCTCGACTAGCGGGGCCTACAATGAGCAGTTCTTC	CASSSTSGAYNEQFF
TRBD1	TRBV4-3	-	15	TRBJ1-4	TGCGCCAGCAGCCAAGATGGGACAGGGAATGAAAAACTGTTTTTT	CASSQDGTGNEKLFF
-	TRBV28	-	16	TRBJ1-5	TGTGCCACCGTAAGGGAACAGGGAGATCTGAGTCAGCCCCAGCATTTT	CATVREQGDLSQPQHF
TRBD1	TRBV2	-	14	TRBJ2-7	TGTGCCAGCAGTGGGGGACAGGATCACTACGAGCAGTACTTC	CASSGGQDHYEQYF
-	TRBV7-8	-	15	TRBJ2-7	TGTGCCAGCACTAAGGGGGAGGGCGGGGTCTACGAGCAGTACTTC	CASTKGEGGVYEQYF
TRBD1	TRBV27	-	14	TRBJ1-1	TGTGCCAGCGGCCACAGGGGGCGCTTCACTGAAGCTTTCTTT	CASGHRGRFTEAFF
-	TRBV7-9	-	17	TRBJ1-2	TGTGCCAGCAGCCTCCCGCCACCGACAGGCGCCCCTTATGGCTACACCTTC	CASSLPPPTGAPYGYTF